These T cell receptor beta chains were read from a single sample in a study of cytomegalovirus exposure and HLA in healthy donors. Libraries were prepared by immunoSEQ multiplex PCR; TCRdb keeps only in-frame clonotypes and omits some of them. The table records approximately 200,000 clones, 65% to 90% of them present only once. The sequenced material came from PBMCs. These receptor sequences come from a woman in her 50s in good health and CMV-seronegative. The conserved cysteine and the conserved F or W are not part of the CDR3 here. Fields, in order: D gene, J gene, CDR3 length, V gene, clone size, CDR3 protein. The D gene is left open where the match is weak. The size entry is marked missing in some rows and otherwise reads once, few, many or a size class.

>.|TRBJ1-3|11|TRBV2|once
AIWEVSGNTIY
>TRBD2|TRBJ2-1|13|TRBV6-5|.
ASSLAGSSYNEQF
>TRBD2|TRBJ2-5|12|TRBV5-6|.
ASSGGLFQETQY
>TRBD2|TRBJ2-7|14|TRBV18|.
ASSPPRLAEPYEQY
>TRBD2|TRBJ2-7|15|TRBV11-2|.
ASSLEGLTYRSYEQY
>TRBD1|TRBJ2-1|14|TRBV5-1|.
ASSLGLGGRNNEQF
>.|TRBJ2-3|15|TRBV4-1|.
ASSPLTGTRGTDTQY
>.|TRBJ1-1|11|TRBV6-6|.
ASTRGGGVEAF
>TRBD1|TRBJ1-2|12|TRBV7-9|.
ASSFTGAGRGYT
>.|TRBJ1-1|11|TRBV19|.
ASTNRGGTEAF
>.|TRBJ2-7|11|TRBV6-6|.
ASSYSSTYEQY
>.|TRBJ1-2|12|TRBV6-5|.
ASSYSSVNYGYT